These 17 T cell receptor beta chains originate from one sample sequenced in a study of kidney transplant recipient with SARS-CoV-2 infection. TCRdb processed the reads anew with MiXCR; each CDR3 protein has one entry. The table has some 220,000 distinct CDR3 sequences, 25% to 35% seen once; the top ten hold less than 8.5%. Material: a blood sample, obtained at baseline and around day 110 from a kidney transplant recipient. The receptors were sampled from a male patient aged 25-45 years who had COVID-19 and was a kidney transplant recipient. The graft donor may have contributed some T cells.

This clonotype was seen many times. The CDR3 DNA is TGTGCCAGCAGTCCCTCAGGGCGATCGTCCTACGAGCAGTACTTC. Translating it yields CASSPSGRSSYEQYF. The chain couples TRBV6-5 to TRBJ2-7; tentative D call: TRBD1 (5 bases). The germline V gene has CDR1 MNHEY and CDR2 SVGAGI. V lost 5 bases and J lost 1, with 15 bases in between. CDR3 size: 15 residues.

This clonotype was seen ten or more times. This rearrangement joins TRBV19 to TRBJ2-1, with TRBD1 identical over 9 bases. The CDR3 runs 15 residues. V lost 10 bases, J lost 0 bases, and 7 bases stayed unmatched. Germline assignment: CDR1 LNHDA and CDR2 SQIVND (reference sequence). The CDR3 nucleotides read TGTGCCACCCTACCGACAGGGGGCTCCTACAATGAGCAGTTCTTC. Translating it yields CATLPTGGSYNEQFF.

In its sample, this clonotype was seen many times. This sequence joins TRBV5-1 and TRBJ2-5; the match to TRBD1 covers 8 bases. The CDR3 covers 15 residues. Germline trimming cut 3 bases from V and 3 bases from J; bases unmatched to any gene: 7. Per germline, CDR1 SGHRS and CDR2 YFSETQ. The CDR3 loop is CASSSLETGEETQYF. The CDR3 region has the DNA TGCGCCAGCAGCTCCCTAGAGACAGGGGAAGAGACCCAGTACTTC.

Comments on this clonotype: Given a much more abundant clone one base away, this may be a read error. J is TRBJ1-1 and V is TRBV2, with D maybe TRBD1 (5 bases). The germline V gene encodes CDR1 SNHLY and CDR2 FYNNEI. CDR3 length: 16 residues. Trimming removed 5 bases from V and 3 bases from J, with 19 bases in between. The CDR3 here is CASSFSTRGGDTEAFF. Here the CDR3 DNA reads TGTGCCAGCAGTTTCAGTACGAGGGGAGGGGACACTGAAGCTTTCTTT.

Remarks on this clonotype: A much larger clone differs by one base, so this may be a read error. This rearrangement joins TRBV3-1 to TRBJ2-5; D uncertain. Trimming left V 5 bases short and J 5 bases short, with 24 bases between. The CDR3 runs to 17 residues. CDR1 is LGHDT and CDR2 is YNNKEL in the germline V gene (reference sequence). CDR3 loop: CASSGAHPIPFSETQYF. The CDR3 DNA follows: TGTGCCAGCAGCGGTGCGCATCCCATTCCTTTCTCTGAGACCCAGTACTTC.

This clonotype was picked up many times. The chain has TRBV6-2 or TRBV6-3 and TRBJ1-5, with D perhaps TRBD1 (6 bases). The V gene lost 0 bases and the J gene lost 4 bases, with 22 bases spanning the gap. The CDR3 consists of 19 residues. Germline CDR1 MNHEY, CDR2 SVGEGT. DNA of the CDR3: TGTGCCAGCAGTTACTCGGACGGGGGGCCGGGTCCCTTAAATCAGCCCCAGCATTTT. Its protein is CASSYSDGGPGPLNQPQHF.

The V gene is TRBV20-1, the J gene TRBJ2-1; 7 nucleotides line up with TRBD1. In germline, CDR1 is DFQATT, CDR2 SNEGSKA (reference sequence). With V trimmed by 1 base and J by 3 bases, 3 bases remained unmatched. This CDR3 is built from 14 residues. The CDR3 loop reads CSARAGTDYNEQFF. The CDR3 nucleotides are TGCAGTGCTAGAGCCGGGACAGACTACAATGAGCAGTTCTTC.

With regard to this clonotype: Being one base from a much bigger clone, this may be a read error. The gene calls are TRBV5-8 and TRBJ1-2; no reliable D call. The V end lost 7 bases, the J end lost 4 bases, and 23 bases lay between the germline ends. Germline V gives CDR1 SGHTS, CDR2 YDEGEE. The CDR3 is 16 residues long. The CDR3 here is CASSEAYPRKTYGYTF. CDR3 coding DNA: TGTGCCAGCTCGGAGGCTTATCCACGAAAGACCTATGGCTACACCTTC.

This clonotype was seen ten or more times. J is TRBJ2-7 and V is TRBV12-3 or TRBV12-4, with D unclear. The CDR3 runs to 14 residues. V lost 0 bases and J 0 bases, leaving 6 bases between the germline ends. CDR3 in amino acids: CASSLAQYSYEQYF. DNA for the CDR3: TGTGCCAGCAGTTTAGCACAGTACTCCTACGAGCAGTACTTC.

In regard to this clonotype: This may be a read error: a much more frequent sequence differs by one nucleotide. The CDR3 here is CASSARGLGDTPYF. CDR3 DNA: TGTGCCAGCAGCGCTCGGGGACTAGGGGATACGCCGTATTTT. V is TRBV6-5 and J is TRBJ2-3; TRBD2 aligns across 8 bases. Germline V gene lookup returns CDR1 MNHEY and CDR2 SVGAGI. The CDR3 is 14 residues long.

The V call is TRBV12-3 or TRBV12-4, the J call TRBJ2-5, with D perhaps matching TRBD2 (5 bases). Gene TRBJ2-1 matches the end of the DNA better, so the J call may be wrong. The CDR3 consists of 14 residues. CDR3 loop: CASGGGIPYNEQFF. For the CDR3, the DNA is TGTGCCAGCGGAGGCGGTATTCCCTACAATGAGCAGTTCTTC.

This clonotype appeared many times. V and J are TRBV29-1 and TRBJ2-6, with D uncertain. The germline V and J ends were trimmed by 3 bases and 0 bases, with 6 bases remaining between them. From germline, CDR1 is SQVTM and CDR2 ANQGSEA. The CDR3 is 14 amino acids. Here the CDR3 reads CSVDAGSGANVLTF. The DNA for the CDR3 is TGCAGCGTTGACGCAGGCTCTGGGGCCAACGTCCTGACTTTC.

To note about this clonotype: A much bigger clone sits one base away, suggesting this may be a read error. This chain links TRBV19 with TRBJ2-7, with 7 bases identical to TRBD2. Trimming cost V 11 bases and J 2 bases; bases outside gene matches: 6. Germline V gene data show CDR1 as LNHDA and CDR2 as SQIVND (reference sequence). The CDR3 spans 12 residues. CDR3 bases: TGTGCCGCCGGGGAGGGCCCCTACGAGCAGTACTTC. Its protein is CAAGEGPYEQYF. The full variable domain, completed using reference TRBV19 and TRBJ2-7, is DGGITQSPKYLFRKEGQNVTLSCEQNLNHDAMYWYRQDPGQGLRLIYYSQIVNDFQKGDIAEGYSVSREKKESFPLTVTSAQKNPTAFYLCAAGEGPYEQYFGPGTRLTVT.

This chain uses TRBV20-1 with TRBJ1-1; 7 bases are shared with TRBD1. CDR3 length: 16 residues. Trimming at V came to 3 bases and at J to 4 bases, leaving 14 bases not matched to a gene. Germline loops: CDR1 DFQATT, CDR2 SNEGSKA (reference sequence). The CDR3 sequence: CSARLPLTGRGTEAFF. The CDR3 DNA is TGCAGTGCTAGGCTCCCGTTGACAGGGAGGGGCACTGAAGCTTTCTTT.

This clonotype has only a few counts. This may be a read error: a much more frequent sequence differs by one nucleotide. This rearrangement joins TRBV2 to TRBJ1-5, with 8 nucleotides matching TRBD1. The CDR3 is 14 residues long. The V segment lost 8 bases and the J segment 5 bases; nucleotides outside the gene matches: 8. Germline assignment: CDR1 SNHLY and CDR2 FYNNEI. CDR3 sequence reads: CASGSMTGDQPQHF. DNA for the CDR3: TGTGCCAGCGGTTCAATGACAGGGGATCAGCCCCAGCATTTT.

This clonotype was seen repeatedly, ten times or more. The chain uses TRBV12-3 or TRBV12-4 and TRBJ1-1; D possibly corresponds to TRBD1 (5 bases). The CDR3 runs to 15 residues. V was clipped by 6 bases and J by 5 bases, with 19 bases between them. CDR3 amino acids: CASSAGQGKGTEAFF. CDR3 DNA: TGTGCCAGCAGCGCAGGGCAGGGCAAAGGGACTGAAGCTTTCTTT.

With respect to this clonotype: A much larger clone lies one base from this, so it may be a read error. In nucleotides, the CDR3 is TGTGCCAGTAGTATAGTCAGGGCAACCCCAACTAATGAAAAACTGTTTTTT. Amino acid sequence: CASSIVRATPTNEKLFF. This chain connects TRBV19 to TRBJ1-4, with D possibly matching TRBD1 (5 bases). This CDR3 spans 17 amino acids. Germline V CDR1 and CDR2: LNHDA, SQIVND (reference sequence). The ends were cut back, 1 base at V and 0 bases at J, with 12 bases in the middle. Looking up the rest from reference TRBV19 and TRBJ1-4 gives the full variable domain: DGGITQSPKYLFRKEGQNVTLSCEQNLNHDAMYWYRQDPGQGLRLIYYSQIVNDFQKGDIAEGYSVSREKKESFPLTVTSAQKNPTAFYLCASSIVRATPTNEKLFFGSGTQLSVL.